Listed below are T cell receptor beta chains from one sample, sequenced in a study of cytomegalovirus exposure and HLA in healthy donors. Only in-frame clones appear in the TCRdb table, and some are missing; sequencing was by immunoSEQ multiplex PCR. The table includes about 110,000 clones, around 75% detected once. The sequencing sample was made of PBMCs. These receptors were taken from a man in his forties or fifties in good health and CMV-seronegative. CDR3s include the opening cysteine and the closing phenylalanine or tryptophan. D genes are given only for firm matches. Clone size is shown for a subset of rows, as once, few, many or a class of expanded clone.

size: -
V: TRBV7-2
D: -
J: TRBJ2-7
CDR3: CASSSTYEQYF

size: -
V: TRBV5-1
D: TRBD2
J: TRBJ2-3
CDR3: CASSNGRSGGSTDTQYF

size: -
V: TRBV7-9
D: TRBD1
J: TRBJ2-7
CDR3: CASSLGRQGAYEQYF

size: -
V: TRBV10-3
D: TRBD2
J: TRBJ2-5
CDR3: CAISESGLAGGETQYF

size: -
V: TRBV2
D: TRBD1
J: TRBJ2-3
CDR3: CASSDRDRTPTDTQYF

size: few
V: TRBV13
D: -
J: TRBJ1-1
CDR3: CASSLGRRNTEAFF

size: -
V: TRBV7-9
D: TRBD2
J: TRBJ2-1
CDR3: CSSSQRTSGGARNEQFF

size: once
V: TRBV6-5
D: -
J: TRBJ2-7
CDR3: CASSLGGLDEQYF

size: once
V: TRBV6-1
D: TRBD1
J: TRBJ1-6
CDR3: CASSLTGQVYSPLHF

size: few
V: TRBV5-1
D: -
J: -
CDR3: CASSLSGRREDEQYF

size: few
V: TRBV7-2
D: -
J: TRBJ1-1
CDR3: CASSLNAGNTEAFF

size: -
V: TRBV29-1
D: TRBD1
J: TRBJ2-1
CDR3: CSVPGGLVNEQFF

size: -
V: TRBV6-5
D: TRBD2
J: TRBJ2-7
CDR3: CASTQTSGGIHEQYF

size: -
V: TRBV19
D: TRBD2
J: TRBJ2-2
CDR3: CASSIPLFSGTVTGELFF

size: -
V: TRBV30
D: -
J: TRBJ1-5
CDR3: CAWSVRADVYSNQPQHF

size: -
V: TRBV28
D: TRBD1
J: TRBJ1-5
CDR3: CASGTGLDQPQHF

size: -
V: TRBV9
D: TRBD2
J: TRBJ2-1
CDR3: CASSPRGEGTYNEQFF

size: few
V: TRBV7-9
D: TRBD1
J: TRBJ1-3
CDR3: CASSYYRKQGASGNTIYF

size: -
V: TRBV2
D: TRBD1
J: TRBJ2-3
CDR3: CASSSTGGSDTQYF

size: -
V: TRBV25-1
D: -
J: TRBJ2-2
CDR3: CASSDLDRTGELFF

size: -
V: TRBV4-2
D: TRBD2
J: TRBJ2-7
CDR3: CASSPRVAGGYSYEQYF

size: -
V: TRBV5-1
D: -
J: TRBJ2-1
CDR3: CASSLDGRNNEQFF

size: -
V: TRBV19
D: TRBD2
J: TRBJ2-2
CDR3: CASSMGRGAGELFF

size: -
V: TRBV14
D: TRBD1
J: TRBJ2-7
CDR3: CASSHLGTVAYEQYF

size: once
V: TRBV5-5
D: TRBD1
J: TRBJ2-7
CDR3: CASSWGQAAYEQYF

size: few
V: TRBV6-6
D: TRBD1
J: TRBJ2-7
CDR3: CASSTPGTGPSYEQYF

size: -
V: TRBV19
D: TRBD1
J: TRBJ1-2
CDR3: CASSYDRGRVPYGYTF

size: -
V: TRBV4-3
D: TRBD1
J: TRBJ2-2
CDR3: CASSQRGPGELFF

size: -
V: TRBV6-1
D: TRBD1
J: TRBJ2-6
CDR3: CASNRQGAGANVLTF